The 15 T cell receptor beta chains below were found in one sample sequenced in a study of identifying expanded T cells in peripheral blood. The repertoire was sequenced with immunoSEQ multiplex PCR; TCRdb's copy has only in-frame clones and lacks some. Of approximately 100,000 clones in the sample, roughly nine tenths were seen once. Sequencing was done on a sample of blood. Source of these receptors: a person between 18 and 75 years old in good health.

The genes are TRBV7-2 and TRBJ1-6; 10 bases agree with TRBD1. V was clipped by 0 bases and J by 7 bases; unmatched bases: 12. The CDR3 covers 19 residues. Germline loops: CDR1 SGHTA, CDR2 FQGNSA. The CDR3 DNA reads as TGTGCCAGCAGCTTAGCCGCCCTAGGCGGACAGGGGGTCAATTCACCCCTCCACTTT. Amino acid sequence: CASSLAALGGQGVNSPLHF.

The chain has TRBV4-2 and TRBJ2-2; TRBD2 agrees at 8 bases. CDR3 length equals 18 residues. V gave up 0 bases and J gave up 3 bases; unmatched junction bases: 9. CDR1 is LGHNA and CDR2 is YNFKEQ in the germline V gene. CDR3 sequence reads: CASSQDPSGGAYTGELFF. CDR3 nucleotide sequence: TGTGCCAGCAGCCAAGATCCATCGGGGGGGGCCTACACCGGGGAGCTGTTTTTT.

CDR3: CASSHGTDTQYF. For the CDR3, the DNA is TGTGCCAGCAGCCACGGCACAGATACGCAGTATTTT. The rearrangement links TRBV7-2 to TRBJ2-3; D gene unclear. Looked up from germline, CDR1 is SGHTA and CDR2 is FQGNSA. CDR3 length equals 12 residues. Trimming left V 5 bases short and J 1 base short, with 4 bases between. Supplemented by reference TRBV7-2 and TRBJ2-3, the full variable domain reads GAGVSQSPSNKVTEKGKDVELRCDPISGHTALYWYRQSLGQGLEFLIYFQGNSAPDKSGLPSDRFSAERTGGSVSTLTIQRTQQEDSAVYLCASSHGTDTQYFGPGTRLTVL.

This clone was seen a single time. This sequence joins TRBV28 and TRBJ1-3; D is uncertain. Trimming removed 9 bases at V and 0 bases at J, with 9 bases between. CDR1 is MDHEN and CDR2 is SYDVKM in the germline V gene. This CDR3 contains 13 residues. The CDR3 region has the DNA TGTGCCAGTTCTACCTACTCTGGAAACACCATATATTTT. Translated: CASSTYSGNTIYF.

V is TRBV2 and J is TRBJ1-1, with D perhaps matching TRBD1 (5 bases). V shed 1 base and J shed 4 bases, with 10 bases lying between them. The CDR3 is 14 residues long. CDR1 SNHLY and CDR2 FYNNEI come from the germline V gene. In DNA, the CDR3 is TGTGCCAGCAGTGAAGGCTCGGGGACCACTGAAGCTTTCTTT. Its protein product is CASSEGSGTTEAFF.

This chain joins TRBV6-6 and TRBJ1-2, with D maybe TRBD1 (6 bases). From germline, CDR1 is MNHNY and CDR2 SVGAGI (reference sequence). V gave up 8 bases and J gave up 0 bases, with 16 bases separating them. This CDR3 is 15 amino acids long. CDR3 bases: TGTGCCAGCTACCCCGTCAGGGGAACTAACTATGGCTACACCTTC. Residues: CASYPVRGTNYGYTF.

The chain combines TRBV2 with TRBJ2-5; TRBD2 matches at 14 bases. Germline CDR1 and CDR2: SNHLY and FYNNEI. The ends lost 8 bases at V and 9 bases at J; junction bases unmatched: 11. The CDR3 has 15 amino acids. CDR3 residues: CASSGTSGGVGSQYF. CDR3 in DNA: TGTGCCAGCTCCGGGACTAGCGGGGGTGTTGGGTCCCAGTACTTC.

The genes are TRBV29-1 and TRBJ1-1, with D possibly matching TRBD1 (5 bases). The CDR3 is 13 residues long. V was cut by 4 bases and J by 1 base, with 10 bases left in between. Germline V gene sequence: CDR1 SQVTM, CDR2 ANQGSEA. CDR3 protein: CSVGPRENTEAFF. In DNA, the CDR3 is TGCAGCGTTGGTCCCAGGGAGAACACTGAAGCTTTCTTT.

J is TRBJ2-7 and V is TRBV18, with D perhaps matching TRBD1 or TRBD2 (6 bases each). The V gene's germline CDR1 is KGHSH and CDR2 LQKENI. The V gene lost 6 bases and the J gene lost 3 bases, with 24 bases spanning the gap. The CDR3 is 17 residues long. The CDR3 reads CASSSRGQGGTFYEQYF. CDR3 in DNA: TGTGCCAGCTCCTCCCGTGGCCAAGGGGGGACTTTCTACGAGCAGTACTTC.

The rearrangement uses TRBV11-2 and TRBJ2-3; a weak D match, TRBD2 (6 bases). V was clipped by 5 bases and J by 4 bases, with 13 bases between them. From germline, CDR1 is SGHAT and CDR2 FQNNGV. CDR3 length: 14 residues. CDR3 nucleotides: TGTGCCAGCAGCCCGCGGGGTTCGGCAGATACGCAGTATTTT. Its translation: CASSPRGSADTQYF.

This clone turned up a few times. CDR3 coding DNA: TGTGCTAGTGGTACGGACAGGGACTATGGCTACACCTTC. Its protein is CASGTDRDYGYTF. The chain carries TRBV12-5 and TRBJ1-2; 8 nucleotides agree with TRBD1. The V segment lost 5 bases and the J segment 3 bases; nucleotides outside the gene matches: 2. This CDR3 contains 13 residues. The V gene's germline CDR1 is LGHNT and CDR2 FRNRAP.

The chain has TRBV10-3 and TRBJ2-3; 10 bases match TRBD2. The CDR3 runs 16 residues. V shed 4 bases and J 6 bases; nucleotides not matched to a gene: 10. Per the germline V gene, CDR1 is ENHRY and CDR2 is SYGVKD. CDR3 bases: TGTGCCATCAGTGGCCTAGCGGGGGTGACCGGGGATACGCAGTATTTT. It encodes CAISGLAGVTGDTQYF.

Here the CDR3 reads CASSNRGMNTEAFF. DNA of the CDR3: TGTGCCAGCAGTAACAGGGGGATGAACACTGAAGCTTTCTTT. The chain has TRBV2 and TRBJ1-1; TRBD1 aligns across 8 bases. The V gene's germline CDR1 is SNHLY and CDR2 FYNNEI. V shed 5 bases, J shed 0 bases, and the junction held 2 bases outside the gene matches. The CDR3 has 14 residues.

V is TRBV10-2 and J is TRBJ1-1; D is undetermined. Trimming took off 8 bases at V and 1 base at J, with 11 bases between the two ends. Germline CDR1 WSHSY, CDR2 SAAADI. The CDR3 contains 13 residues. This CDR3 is CASYGRGNTEAFF. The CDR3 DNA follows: TGCGCCAGCTACGGAAGAGGGAACACTGAAGCTTTCTTT.

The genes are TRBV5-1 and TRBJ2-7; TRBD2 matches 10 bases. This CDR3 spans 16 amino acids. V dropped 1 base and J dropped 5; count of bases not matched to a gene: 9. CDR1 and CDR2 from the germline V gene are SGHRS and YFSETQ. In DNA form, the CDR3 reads TGCGCCAGCAGCTTGATGAGCGGGGGGGCGCAGGACGAGCAGTACTTC. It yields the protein CASSLMSGGAQDEQYF.